These 15 T cell receptor beta chains came from one sample sequenced in a study of neurological immune-mediated disorders. TCRdb called the 5' RACE reads again in MiXCR, with one record for every CDR3 protein. The data hold fewer than 90,000 distinct CDR3 sequences, with less than 5.5% observed a single time. Sequencing was performed on PBMCs. These receptors originate from a man aged 18 to 30 with multiple sclerosis.

This clonotype occurred many times. The chain uses TRBV7-2 and TRBJ2-5; weak D call: TRBD1 (6 bases). V was pared by 7 bases and J by 1 base, with 13 bases between. The CDR3 is made up of 14 amino acids. Germline CDR1 is SGHTA and CDR2 is FQGNSA. CDR3 sequence: CASTFGGTQETQYF. In DNA form, the CDR3 reads TGTGCCAGCACCTTTGGGGGCACCCAAGAGACCCAGTACTTC.

This clonotype occurred many times. The chain couples TRBV6-5 to TRBJ1-2; D ambiguous. The CDR3 is made up of 15 amino acids. V gave up 7 bases and J gave up 4 bases, with 19 bases separating them. CDR1 is MNHEY, CDR2 SVGAGI, per germline. The chain's CDR3 is CASIPTKTAPYGYTF. The CDR3 DNA is TGTGCCAGCATTCCCACTAAGACGGCCCCCTATGGCTACACCTTC.

This clonotype showed up many times. The chain joins TRBV9 to TRBJ2-3; D gene uncertain. V lost 0 bases and J lost 6, with 11 bases in between. Germline CDR1 SGDLS, CDR2 YYNGEE. The CDR3 has 14 amino acids. The CDR3 region has the DNA TGTGCCAGCAGCGTAGGGGCGGTCGACGATACGCAGTATTTT. Amino acids: CASSVGAVDDTQYF.

At least ten counts were recorded for this clonotype. The rearrangement joins TRBV11-2 to TRBJ2-2, with D possibly being TRBD2 (5 bases). The CDR3 extends over 17 amino acids. Trimming shortened V by 6 bases and J by 5 bases, and 22 bases separated the two germline ends. The germline CDR1 and CDR2 sequences are SGHAT and FQNNGV. In DNA, the CDR3 is TGTGCCAGCAGGAGCTTGTCGGACCGGGGAAGAACCGGGGAGCTGTTTTTT. Amino acid sequence: CASRSLSDRGRTGELFF.

This clonotype was picked up a small number of times. This may arise from a read error, as a much more abundant clone is one base away. The gene calls are TRBV20-1 and TRBJ1-3, with unresolved D. The CDR3 spans 11 residues. V lost 3 bases and J 4 bases, leaving 4 bases between the germline ends. In germline, CDR1 is DFQATT, CDR2 SNEGSKA (reference sequence). The CDR3 protein is CSASGGNTIYF. Here the CDR3 DNA reads TGCAGTGCTAGCGGGGGAAACACCATATATTTT.

This clonotype appeared many times. As DNA, the CDR3 is TGTGCCAGCAGTACCGTGATGGGGGTGCTCGAGCAGTACTTC. It is translated as CASSTVMGVLEQYF. This chain connects TRBV27 to TRBJ2-7; the D gene could be TRBD1 or TRBD2 (5 bases each). Trimming shortened V by 5 bases and J by 6 bases, and 17 bases separated the two germline ends. This CDR3 has 14 residues. Germline values: CDR1 MNHEY, CDR2 SMNVEV (reference sequence).

This clonotype was seen at least ten times. This chain joins TRBV30 and TRBJ1-2; 7 positions match TRBD1. CDR1 is GTSNPN and CDR2 is SVGIG in the germline V gene (reference sequence). The CDR3 length is 14 residues. J gave up 6 bases and V 3 bases, and 10 bases lay outside the gene matches. The CDR3 DNA sequence: TGTGCCTGGAGGGGGGACAGCCCTAGCAATGGCTACACCTTC. It yields the protein CAWRGDSPSNGYTF.

This clonotype showed up many times. The gene calls are TRBV5-1 and TRBJ1-1; D is ambiguous. Germline V gives CDR1 SGHRS, CDR2 YFSETQ. The CDR3 sequence is 15 residues long. Trimming removed 4 bases from V and 11 bases from J, with 24 bases in between. The CDR3 coding sequence is TGCGCCAGCAGCCCGTCGCGGCCCGACGATCGAGGGGCTTTCTTT. Protein: CASSPSRPDDRGAFF.

The sample holds many counts of this clonotype. The chain combines TRBV3-1 with TRBJ2-1; TRBD2 aligns across 8 bases. V was pared by 6 bases and J by 4 bases, with 2 bases of the junction left unmatched. CDR3 length: 13 amino acids. CDR1 and CDR2 (germline): LGHDT, YNNKEL (reference sequence). CDR3 sequence (DNA): TGTGCCAGCAGACAGCGGGGGTACAATGAGCAGTTCTTC. Translating gives CASRQRGYNEQFF.

This clonotype occurred many times. The gene calls are TRBV5-1 and TRBJ2-3; no definite D call. Trimming cost V 0 bases and J 5 bases, with 19 bases left between them. The germline V gene encodes CDR1 SGHRS and CDR2 YFSETQ. The length of the CDR3 is 17 residues. This chain's CDR3 is CASSLGDITVVGDTQYF. Written as DNA, the CDR3 is TGCGCCAGCAGCTTGGGCGATATTACCGTCGTTGGAGATACGCAGTATTTT.

Only a few counts were recorded for this clonotype. The J gene is TRBJ1-3, the V gene TRBV7-2, with TRBD1 as a possible D gene (6 bases). Deletions cut 5 bases from V and 4 bases from J, with 12 bases between. The CDR3 loop spans 14 amino acids. Germline V lookup: CDR1 SGHTA, CDR2 FQGNSA. CDR3 sequence (DNA): TGTGCCAGCAGCCCCACAGGGAGGGGAAACACCATATATTTT. Amino acid sequence: CASSPTGRGNTIYF.

This clonotype has ten or more counts. The chain combines TRBV7-2 with TRBJ1-1, with 7 bases fitting TRBD1. This CDR3 spans 14 amino acids. Germline-derived CDR1 and CDR2 are SGHTA and FQGNSA. The trim removed 4 bases at V and 7 bases at J, leaving 9 bases unmatched. The CDR3 DNA follows: TGTGCCAGCAGCTCCACAGGGACAGCGCTTGAAGCTTTCTTT. This translates into CASSSTGTALEAFF.

This rearrangement joins TRBV6-1 to TRBJ2-1; D possibly matches TRBD1 or TRBD2 (5 bases each). This CDR3 has 17 residues. V lost 8 bases to trimming and J lost 4 bases, with 24 bases between them. The V gene's germline CDR1 is MNHNS and CDR2 SASEGT. The CDR3 nucleotides read TGTGCCAGCCGAGATAGTGTCCGGGACCGAGTATACAATGAGCAGTTCTTC. It translates to CASRDSVRDRVYNEQFF.

In its sample, this clonotype was seen many times. In DNA, the CDR3 is TGTGCCAGCAGTACAAGTCCATCAACAGGGGAAGCTTTCTTT. Translation: CASSTSPSTGEAFF. The chain couples TRBV7-3 to TRBJ1-1; tentatively, D is TRBD1 (6 bases). This CDR3 comprises 14 residues. From germline, CDR1 is SGHTA and CDR2 FQGTGA. V lost 6 bases, J lost 8 bases, and 19 bases lay in between.

This clonotype has ten or more counts. V gene TRBV5-1 combines with J gene TRBJ2-7; unclear D gene. The CDR3 length is 14 residues. V was shortened by 0 bases and J by 4 bases, with 11 bases between the two germline ends. Germline values: CDR1 SGHRS, CDR2 YFSETQ. This chain's CDR3 is CASSLDVQQYEQYF. Here the CDR3 DNA reads TGCGCCAGCAGCTTGGACGTTCAGCAGTACGAGCAGTACTTC.